These 28 T cell receptor beta chains came from one sample sequenced in a study of blood T cells in healthy people across ages. Primers used in a second PCR of roughly 6 to 12 cycles were a sample-barcoded 5' primer and a J-beta primer mix. TCRdb analysed the 5' RACE reads with MiXCR anew, one entry per CDR3 protein. The data contain hundreds of thousands of distinct CDR3 sequences, around 49% of them singletons. Sequencing used blood. The receptors come from a woman aged 55-70 years in good health.

The chain combines TRBV7-9 with TRBJ1-5; D not resolved. Germline loops: CDR1 SEHNR, CDR2 FQNEAQ (reference sequence). Trimming cost V 5 bases and J 9 bases, with 11 bases left between them. The CDR3 contains 12 residues. The CDR3 region is CASSLISGPQHF. As DNA, the CDR3 is TGTGCCAGCAGCCTGATATCCGGGCCCCAGCATTTT.

This clonotype was observed a single time. For the CDR3, the DNA is TGCAGCGTTTCGGGACGGGACGGGGACCCCTACGAGCAGTACTTC. Translating gives CSVSGRDGDPYEQYF. The J gene is TRBJ2-7, the V gene TRBV29-1, with D perhaps assigned TRBD1 or TRBD2 (5 bases each). CDR3 length equals 15 residues. V was trimmed by 5 bases and J by 2 bases, leaving 19 bases between them. CDR1 is SQVTM, CDR2 ANQGSEA, per germline.

This chain joins TRBV7-2 and TRBJ2-3; D gene uncertain. Trimming cost V 7 bases and J 6 bases, with 8 bases left between them. There are 11 residues in the CDR3. Germline assignment: CDR1 SGHTA and CDR2 FQGNSA. The CDR3 spells CASTNTDTQYF. The CDR3 region has the DNA TGTGCCAGCACCAACACCGATACGCAGTATTTT.

This clonotype was detected only a few times. The V call is TRBV7-2, the J call TRBJ2-1, with D possibly matching TRBD1 (5 bases). There are 13 residues in the CDR3. The V gene lost 5 bases and the J gene lost 8 bases, with 13 bases spanning the gap. Germline values: CDR1 SGHTA, CDR2 FQGNSA. The CDR3 region has the DNA TGTGCCAGCAGCCCCGTTTGGGGCTATGAGCAGTTCTTC. Its translation is CASSPVWGYEQFF.

The V call is TRBV5-1, the J call TRBJ2-7; D remains ambiguous. Germline CDR1 and CDR2: SGHRS and YFSETQ. This CDR3 contains 14 residues. Trimming took off 0 bases at V and 0 bases at J, with 7 bases between the two ends. CDR3 nucleotides: TGCGCCAGCAGCTTGGCAGTCCCCTCCTACGAGCAGTACTTC. This gives the protein CASSLAVPSYEQYF.

This clonotype was seen more than once but under ten times. The V gene is TRBV29-1, the J gene TRBJ2-7; TRBD1 aligns across 7 bases. J gave up 6 bases and V 4 bases, and 9 bases lay outside the gene matches. The CDR3 contains 13 residues. Germline CDR1 reads SQVTM; CDR2 reads ANQGSEA. The CDR3 DNA is TGCAGCGTTGCTGGGACAGTCTCCGCCGAGCAGTACTTC. This encodes CSVAGTVSAEQYF.

In the case of this clonotype: At one of its ends the junction is not consistent with the germline gene, which may arise from a read error. The J gene is TRBJ2-7, the V gene TRBV5-6; the match to TRBD1 covers 7 bases. The CDR3 runs 15 residues. The germline CDR1 and CDR2 sequences are SGHDT and YYEEEE. The CDR3 region is CANSSFGTDPYEQYF. The CDR3 DNA sequence: TGTGCCAACAGCTCATTTGGGACAGACCCTTACGAGCAGTACTTC.

This clonotype was picked up a small number of times. This chain links TRBV4-2 with TRBJ2-7, with TRBD2 as a possible D gene (6 bases). The ends were cut back, 4 bases at V and 3 bases at J, with 19 bases in the middle. The CDR3 runs to 16 residues. The germline V gene encodes CDR1 LGHNA and CDR2 YNFKEQ. CDR3 nucleotide sequence: TGTGCCAGCAGCCCCACAGCGGGTCGACTCGACTACGAGCAGTACTTC. Protein sequence: CASSPTAGRLDYEQYF.

This clonotype was counted a few times. This chain links TRBV20-1 with TRBJ2-5; 13 bases match TRBD2. CDR1 is DFQATT, CDR2 SNEGSKA, per germline (reference sequence). CDR3 length equals 16 residues. V gave up 2 bases and J gave up 5 bases; unmatched junction bases: 8. The CDR3 spells CSARLRLAGGLETQYF. In DNA form, the CDR3 reads TGCAGTGCTAGACTAAGACTAGCGGGAGGTTTGGAGACCCAGTACTTC.

Points on this clonotype: Its ends do not fully match the called genes, so a read error is possible. V is TRBV6-1 and J is TRBJ1-6; D is unclear. In germline, CDR1 is MNHNS, CDR2 SASEGT. CDR3 length: 11 residues. The CDR3 region has the DNA TGTGCCATCTTGGTGGGTTCACCCCCCCACTTT. Translation: CAILVGSPPHF.

This clonotype was seen more than once but under ten times. The rearrangement uses TRBV7-2 and TRBJ2-5; D assignment may be TRBD1 or TRBD2 (7 bases each). The CDR3 length is 15 residues. Germline V gene data show CDR1 as SGHTA and CDR2 as FQGNSA. The V end was cut by 5 bases, the J end by 5 bases, with 18 bases between. CDR3 sequence reads: CASSQGGRAKETQYF. The CDR3, as DNA: TGTGCCAGCAGCCAGGGGGGGAGGGCTAAGGAGACCCAGTACTTC. The variable domain in full, completed from reference TRBV7-2 and TRBJ2-5, reads GAGVSQSPSNKVTEKGKDVELRCDPISGHTALYWYRQSLGQGLEFLIYFQGNSAPDKSGLPSDRFSAERTGGSVSTLTIQRTQQEDSAVYLCASSQGGRAKETQYFGPGTRLLVL.

This clonotype was seen repeatedly, ten times or more. The chain recombines TRBV29-1 with TRBJ2-5; D is unclear. This CDR3 comprises 13 residues. V was cut by 4 bases and J by 2 bases, with 11 bases left in between. Germline CDR1 reads SQVTM; CDR2 reads ANQGSEA. This CDR3 is CSVARIGQETQYF. The CDR3 region has the DNA TGCAGCGTTGCCCGGATAGGACAAGAGACCCAGTACTTC.

V gene TRBV27 combines with J gene TRBJ2-7, with unresolved D. Trimming took 4 bases from V and 2 from J, leaving 12 bases between them. CDR1 and CDR2 from the germline V gene are MNHEY and SMNVEV (reference sequence). The CDR3 consists of 14 residues. In nucleotides, the CDR3 is TGTGCCAGCAGTTATTCCGGGCCGACCTACGAGCAGTACTTC. It encodes CASSYSGPTYEQYF.

This chain links TRBV7-2 with TRBJ1-1, with D unclear. The CDR3 runs to 14 residues. Germline V gene lookup returns CDR1 SGHTA and CDR2 FQGNSA. Between the trimmed V and J ends, which lost 2 bases and 9 bases, there was a span of 16 bases. The CDR3 region has the DNA TGTGCCAGCAGCTTACGCCGGGGAAACCCTAAAGCTTTCTTT. The encoded protein is CASSLRRGNPKAFF.

The table lists this clonotype with a few counts. The chain joins TRBV29-1 to TRBJ1-2; 7 nucleotides align to TRBD1. V lost 6 bases, J lost 4 bases, and 5 bases stayed unmatched. Germline V lookup: CDR1 SQVTM, CDR2 ANQGSEA. This CDR3 spans 12 amino acids. CDR3 protein: CSVGQQGYGYTF. In nucleotides, the CDR3 is TGCAGCGTGGGACAGCAGGGCTATGGCTACACCTTC.

The table lists this clonotype with a few counts. The chain combines TRBV30 with TRBJ1-1; D remains unclear. The CDR3 length is 10 residues. The V end was cut by 4 bases, the J end by 7 bases, with 7 bases between. Germline loops: CDR1 GTSNPN, CDR2 SVGIG (reference sequence). CDR3 nucleotide sequence: TGTGCCTGGAAGTCTATTGAAGCTTTCTTT. It translates to CAWKSIEAFF.

V usage is TRBV5-4 and J usage is TRBJ1-2; 7 nucleotides match TRBD1. The CDR3 loop spans 15 amino acids. J gave up 3 bases and V 6 bases, and 11 bases lay outside the gene matches. Germline V gene sequence: CDR1 SGHNT, CDR2 YYREEE (reference sequence). In nucleotides, the CDR3 is TGTGCCAGCACTCGCGCCCTCGGGACAGACTATGGCTACACCTTC. This codes for CASTRALGTDYGYTF.

The chain recombines TRBV20-1 with TRBJ2-1; D gene ambiguous. Per germline, CDR1 DFQATT and CDR2 SNEGSKA (reference sequence). The CDR3 covers 11 residues. Deletions cut 3 bases from V and 5 bases from J, with 5 bases between. CDR3 protein: CSASHNNEQFF. The CDR3 DNA follows: TGCAGTGCTAGCCACAACAATGAGCAGTTCTTC.

The rearrangement links TRBV20-1 to TRBJ2-7; TRBD2 is a possible D gene (6 bases). The CDR3 has 15 residues. Germline CDR1 DFQATT, CDR2 SNEGSKA (reference sequence). Between the trimmed V and J ends, which lost 0 bases and 2 bases, there was a span of 14 bases. The CDR3 nucleotides are TGCAGTGCTAGAGATCAAGGGAGCGGGCCCTACGAGCAGTACTTC. Translated: CSARDQGSGPYEQYF.

The genes are TRBV14 and TRBJ1-1; the D is unclear. Germline values: CDR1 SGHDN, CDR2 FVKESK. V was shortened by 6 bases and J by 2 bases, with 10 bases between the two germline ends. The CDR3 extends over 13 amino acids. CDR3 in DNA: TGTGCCAGCAGTACCTCAGGTAACACTGAAGCTTTCTTT. It is translated as CASSTSGNTEAFF.

This clonotype was counted only a few times. This chain links TRBV11-1 with TRBJ2-1; no clear D gene. With 3 bases removed from V and 6 bases from J, the gap between germline ends came to 12 bases. This CDR3 region has 14 residues. Germline lookup yields CDR1 SGHAT and CDR2 FQDESV (reference sequence). The CDR3 DNA reads TGTGCCAGCAGCTTTGGGAAGGCATCCAATGAGCAGTTCTTC. Translated: CASSFGKASNEQFF.

This sequence joins TRBV28 and TRBJ2-3, with D perhaps TRBD1 or TRBD2 (5 bases each). Germline assignment: CDR1 MDHEN and CDR2 SYDVKM. V was trimmed by 1 base and J by 4 bases, leaving 18 bases between them. The CDR3 has 17 amino acids. The CDR3, as DNA: TGTGCCAGCAGTTTATTAATCGAGGGATGGGGCGCAGATACGCAGTATTTT. This translates into CASSLLIEGWGADTQYF.

V gene TRBV20-1 combines with J gene TRBJ2-7; 12 bases agree with TRBD2. J was trimmed by 4 bases and V by 6 bases; bases with no gene match: 7. Per germline, CDR1 DFQATT and CDR2 SNEGSKA (reference sequence). There are 14 residues in the CDR3. The chain's CDR3 is CSAERTSGTYEQYF. In DNA, the CDR3 is TGCAGTGCAGAGCGGACTAGCGGGACGTACGAGCAGTACTTC.

V usage is TRBV27 and J usage is TRBJ2-5; D not resolved. The CDR3 has 15 residues. Germline V gene lookup returns CDR1 MNHEY and CDR2 SMNVEV (reference sequence). Deletions cut 4 bases from V and 4 bases from J, with 16 bases between. DNA of the CDR3: TGTGCCAGCAGTTCGACCCATCAAGTCGGAGAGACCCAGTACTTC. This gives the protein CASSSTHQVGETQYF.

This clonotype was counted a few times. At one end the junction does not follow the germline gene, possibly because of a read error. V and J are TRBV7-7 and TRBJ2-7; 8 nucleotides line up with TRBD2. The J call could be wrong; TRBJ2-4 is a better fit for the DNA end. The CDR3 runs to 12 residues. Germline V gene sequence: CDR1 SSHAT, CDR2 FNYEAQ (reference sequence). This CDR3 reads CASSPGGGIQYF. Here the CDR3 DNA reads TGTGCTAGCAGCCCCGGGGGGGGCATTCAGTACTTC.

This sequence joins TRBV29-1 and TRBJ2-7; weak D call: TRBD2 (5 bases). There are 17 residues in the CDR3. Trimming cost V 0 bases and J 0 bases, with 18 bases left between them. Per germline, CDR1 SQVTM and CDR2 ANQGSEA. The CDR3 loop reads CSVEEVSASGSSYEQYF. The CDR3 DNA follows: TGCAGCGTTGAAGAAGTAAGTGCCAGCGGAAGCTCCTACGAGCAGTACTTC.

This rearrangement joins TRBV20-1 to TRBJ2-5, with TRBD1 identical over 9 bases. The CDR3 extends over 14 amino acids. CDR1 and CDR2 (germline): DFQATT, SNEGSKA (reference sequence). The V segment lost 3 bases and the J segment 3 bases; nucleotides outside the gene matches: 5. For the CDR3, the DNA is TGCAGTGCTAGCCTCACAGGGGGCAAAGAGACCCAGTACTTC. Translation: CSASLTGGKETQYF.

This clonotype occurred a few times. The chain is built from TRBV20-1 and TRBJ2-5, with TRBD1 matching over 7 bases. In germline, CDR1 is DFQATT, CDR2 SNEGSKA (reference sequence). The V gene end was trimmed by 5 bases and the J gene end by 1 base; junction bases not matched to a gene: 4. There are 13 residues in the CDR3. Written as DNA, the CDR3 is TGCAGTGCTTTCGACAGGGTCCAAGAGACCCAGTACTTC. The encoded protein is CSAFDRVQETQYF.